The clone carrying this T cell receptor beta chain was counted only a few times. Its cognate antigen is unknown. V lost 5 bases, J lost 0 bases, and 6 bases stayed unmatched. CDR1 and CDR2 from the germline V gene are SSHAT and FNYEAQ (reference sequence). CDR3 length equals 17 residues. This entry comes from a study of T-cell reconstitution after alpha-beta-depleted transplantation in children. General study results and limits: For some patients, TCRbeta diversity was high at day 60 because of recipient T cells and thymic progenitors that survived. The authors attributed T-cell counts and diversity one year after transplant mostly to newly produced T cells. About two months after transplant, alpha-beta T cells reportedly came from several hundred expanded graft clones.

Unique molecular identifiers were used in preparing the TCRbeta library. One entry per CDR3 protein, called by TCRdb with MiXCR from the PCR reads. The sample has about 220,000 distinct CDR3 sequences; roughly 18% are singletons. The receptor was isolated from a male patient under 10 years old who had a stem cell transplant for acute lymphoblastic leukemia, so the T cells may come from the graft donor. Sequences were derived from PBMCs, mostly from graft donor cells, sampled 360 days after TCRalphabeta/CD19-depleted stem cell transplant. The J gene is TRBJ2-3, the V gene TRBV7-7; 12 bases are shared with TRBD2. The chain's CDR3 is CASSPGLAGSSTDTQYF. CDR3 sequence (DNA): TGTGCCAGCAGCCCCGGACTAGCGGGATCTAGCACAGATACGCAGTATTTT.